This TCR beta chain was captured by sequencing in a study of early stage breast cancer tumors. Regarding this clone: No antigen is known for it.

Measured with immunoSEQ multiplex PCR; TCRdb has only the in-frame clones, and not every one. There are 28,000 or so clones in the sample; 60% to 80% occur only once, and 4% to 5% lies in the top ten. Trimming removed 2 bases from V and 2 bases from J, with 10 bases in between. CDR1 SGDLS and CDR2 YYNGEE come from the germline V gene. This CDR3 has 14 amino acids. Whole-study results and caveats: In most of the 16 patients, blood comparison separated tumor from normal breast.

V and J are TRBV9 and TRBJ2-5; D uncertain. The sequence was collected from a person aged 40 to 49 with breast cancer. The sample comprised blood. CDR3 in amino acids: CASSVGGLQETQYF. Written as DNA, the CDR3 is TGTGCCAGCAGCGTGGGCGGCCTGCAAGAGACCCAGTACTTC.